What follows is one TCR beta chain and its context. MiXCR, applied by TCRdb to the RT-PCR reads, yields one record per CDR3 protein. This table has hundreds of thousands of distinct CDR3 sequences, 13% to 15% appearing once. The CDR3 covers 15 residues. The germline V gene encodes CDR1 MNHNY and CDR2 SVGAGI (reference sequence). The J segment lost 8 bases and the V segment lost 5 bases, leaving 6 bases of the junction unmatched. The TCR comes from a female donor in good health, serving as a healthy control. The genes are TRBV6-6 and TRBJ1-6; 10 bases fit TRBD1. Sequenced sample: memory CD4+ T cells from blood. As DNA, the CDR3 is TGTGCCAGCAGTCACAGACAGGGGGCTGATTCACCCCTCCACTTT. It codes for CASSHRQGADSPLHF.